Below are 8 T cell receptor beta chains sequenced from a single sample in a study of response to subunit inactivated influenza vaccine. TCRdb reprocessed the RT-PCR reads with MiXCR, giving one entry per CDR3 protein. The table has 550,000 to 800,000 distinct CDR3 sequences, 14% seen once. The specimen comprised PBMCs from blood, sampled roughly 2 weeks before vaccination. Every receptor here comes from a man over 45 who received an inactivated influenza vaccine.

This clonotype was seen only a few times. The chain joins TRBV5-1 to TRBJ2-2, with 9 bases identical to TRBD1. The germline V gene encodes CDR1 SGHRS and CDR2 YFSETQ. With V trimmed by 2 bases and J by 4 bases, 3 bases remained unmatched. The CDR3 is made up of 15 amino acids. This CDR3 is CASSFDRGFTGELFF. The CDR3 nucleotides read TGCGCCAGCAGCTTCGACAGGGGGTTCACCGGGGAGCTGTTTTTT.

The gene calls are TRBV5-1 and TRBJ2-1, with 9 bases matching TRBD1. The CDR3 is 15 residues long. With 4 bases clipped from V and 8 bases from J, the junction kept 10 bases outside the gene matches. Germline values: CDR1 SGHRS, CDR2 YFSETQ. The chain's CDR3 is CASSVRGQGGDEQFF. The CDR3 nucleotides are TGCGCCAGCAGCGTCCGGGGACAGGGAGGAGATGAGCAGTTCTTC.

The chain employs TRBV9 and TRBJ2-3, with a tentative D call TRBD1 (5 bases). In germline, CDR1 is SGDLS, CDR2 YYNGEE. This CDR3 spans 14 amino acids. Trimming removed 0 bases at V and 2 bases at J, with 7 bases between. Here the CDR3 reads CASSVAGYTDTQYF. CDR3 nucleotide sequence: TGTGCCAGCAGCGTAGCAGGGTACACAGATACGCAGTATTTT.

This clonotype has only a few counts. V and J are TRBV7-2 and TRBJ2-7; D is undetermined. Trimming pared 5 bases from V and 2 bases from J, leaving 13 bases between. The CDR3 extends over 14 amino acids. Germline V gene sequence: CDR1 SGHTA, CDR2 FQGNSA. The CDR3 loop reads CASSPFGSTYEQYF. Here the CDR3 DNA reads TGTGCCAGCAGCCCCTTTGGTTCAACCTACGAGCAGTACTTC.

V usage is TRBV20-1 and J usage is TRBJ2-3; 9 positions match TRBD2. Germline V gene sequence: CDR1 DFQATT, CDR2 SNEGSKA (reference sequence). This CDR3 spans 17 amino acids. The CDR3 here is CSLPSGAGGLSTDTQYF. As DNA, the CDR3 is TGCAGCTTGCCATCTGGAGCGGGGGGTCTTAGCACAGATACGCAGTATTTT.

The chain carries TRBV13 and TRBJ2-7; no firm D call. The V and J ends lost 8 bases and 6 bases respectively, with 17 bases between them. CDR3 size: 13 residues. Germline CDR1 and CDR2: PRHDT and FYEKMQ (reference sequence). CDR3 coding DNA: TGTGCCAGCGGCCCTGAGGCCCACGGCGAGCAGTACTTC. Translation gives CASGPEAHGEQYF.

There are a few counts of this clonotype. CDR3: CASSTIQGRPEAFF. The CDR3, as DNA: TGTGCCAGCTCTACCATACAGGGTCGCCCTGAAGCTTTCTTT. The V and J genes are TRBV18 and TRBJ1-1; TRBD1 might be the D (6 bases). Germline loops: CDR1 KGHSH, CDR2 LQKENI. Between the trimmed V and J ends, which lost 6 bases and 6 bases, there was a span of 17 bases. The CDR3 is 14 amino acids.

This rearrangement joins TRBV21-1 to TRBJ2-5. TRBV21-1 is assigned pseudogene status. The CDR3 totals 13 residues. The CDR3 region has the DNA TGTGCCAGCAGCAAAGTCGCTGCAGAGACCCAGTACTTC. Protein sequence: CASSKVAAETQYF.